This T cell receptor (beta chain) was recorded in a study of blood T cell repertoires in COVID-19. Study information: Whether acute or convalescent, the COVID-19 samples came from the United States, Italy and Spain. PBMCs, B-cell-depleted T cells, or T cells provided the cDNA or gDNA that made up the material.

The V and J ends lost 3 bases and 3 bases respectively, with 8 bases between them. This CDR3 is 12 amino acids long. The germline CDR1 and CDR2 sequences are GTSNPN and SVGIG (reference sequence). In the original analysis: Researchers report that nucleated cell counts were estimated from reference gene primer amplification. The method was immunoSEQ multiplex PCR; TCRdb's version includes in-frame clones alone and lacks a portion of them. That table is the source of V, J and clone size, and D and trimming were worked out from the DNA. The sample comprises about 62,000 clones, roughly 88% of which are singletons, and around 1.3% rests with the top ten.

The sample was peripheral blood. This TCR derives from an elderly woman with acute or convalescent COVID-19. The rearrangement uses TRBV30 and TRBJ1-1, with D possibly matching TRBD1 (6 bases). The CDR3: CAWRGADTEAFF. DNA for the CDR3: TGTGCCTGGAGGGGGGCCGACACTGAAGCTTTCTTT.